The table lists the clone carrying this TCR beta chain with a few counts. No antigen is known for it. This record belongs to a study of T-cell reconstitution after alpha-beta-depleted transplantation in children. The study's findings and limits: Newly made T cells mostly supplied T-cell counts and diversity one year after transplant. Some patients' high day-60 TCRbeta diversity was attributed to recipient cells surviving conditioning. Where alpha-beta T cells came from about two months after transplant was reportedly several hundred expanded graft clones.

CDR3 length equals 15 residues. Trimming removed 5 bases at V and 0 bases at J, with 11 bases between. Germline lookup yields CDR1 MNHEY and CDR2 SMNVEV (reference sequence). Unique molecular identifiers were incorporated during preparation of the TCRbeta library. MiXCR was run by TCRdb on the PCR reads, yielding one entry per CDR3 protein. The data show some 200,000 distinct CDR3 sequences, 8.4% seen once. The sample was PBMCs, mostly from graft donor cells, taken 360 days after TCRalphabeta/CD19-depleted stem cell transplant. The clonotype originates from a male patient aged 2-15 years who had a stem cell transplant for acute myeloid leukemia, so the T cells may come from the graft donor. The rearrangement joins TRBV27 to TRBJ1-5; D remains unclear. Here the CDR3 reads CASSPRLYSNQPQHF. DNA for the CDR3: TGTGCCAGCAGTCCACGGCTTTATAGCAATCAGCCCCAGCATTTT.